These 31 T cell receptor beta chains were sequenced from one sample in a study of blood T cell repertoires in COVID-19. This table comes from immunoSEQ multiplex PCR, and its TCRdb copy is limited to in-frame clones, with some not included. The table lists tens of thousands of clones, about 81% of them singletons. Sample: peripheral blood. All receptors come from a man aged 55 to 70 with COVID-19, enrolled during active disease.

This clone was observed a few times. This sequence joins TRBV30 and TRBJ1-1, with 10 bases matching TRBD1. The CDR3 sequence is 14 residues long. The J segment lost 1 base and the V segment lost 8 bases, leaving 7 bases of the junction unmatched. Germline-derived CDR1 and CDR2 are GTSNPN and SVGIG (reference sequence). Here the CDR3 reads CARGTGAGNTEAFF. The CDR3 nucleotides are TGTGCCCGAGGGACAGGGGCCGGGAACACTGAAGCTTTCTTT. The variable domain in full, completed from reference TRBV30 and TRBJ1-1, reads SQTIHQWPATLVQPVGSPLSLECTVEGTSNPNLYWYRQAAGRGLQLLFYSVGIGQISSEVPQNLSASRPQDRQFILSSKKLLLSDSGFYLCARGTGAGNTEAFFGQGTRLTVV.

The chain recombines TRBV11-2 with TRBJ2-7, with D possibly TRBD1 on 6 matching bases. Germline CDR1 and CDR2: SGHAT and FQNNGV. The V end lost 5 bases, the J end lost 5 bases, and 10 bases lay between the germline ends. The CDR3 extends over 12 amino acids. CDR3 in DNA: TGTGCCAGCAGCCCACAGGGCCACGAGCAGTACTTC. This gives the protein CASSPQGHEQYF.

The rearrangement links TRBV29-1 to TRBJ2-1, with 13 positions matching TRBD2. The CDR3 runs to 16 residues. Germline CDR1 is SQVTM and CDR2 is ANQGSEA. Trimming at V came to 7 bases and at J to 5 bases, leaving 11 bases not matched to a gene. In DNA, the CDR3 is TGCAGCGCTGTAACCTTGACTAGCGGGAGGAACAATGAGCAGTTCTTC. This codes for CSAVTLTSGRNNEQFF.

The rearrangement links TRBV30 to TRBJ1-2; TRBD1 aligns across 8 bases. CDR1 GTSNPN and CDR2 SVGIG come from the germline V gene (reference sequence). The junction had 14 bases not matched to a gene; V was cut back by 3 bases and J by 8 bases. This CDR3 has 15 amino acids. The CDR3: CAWRISRTGSVGYTF. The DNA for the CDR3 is TGTGCCTGGAGGATATCGAGGACAGGGTCAGTCGGCTACACCTTC. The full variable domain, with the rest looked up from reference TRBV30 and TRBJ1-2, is SQTIHQWPATLVQPVGSPLSLECTVEGTSNPNLYWYRQAAGRGLQLLFYSVGIGQISSEVPQNLSASRPQDRQFILSSKKLLLSDSGFYLCAWRISRTGSVGYTFGSGTRLTVV.

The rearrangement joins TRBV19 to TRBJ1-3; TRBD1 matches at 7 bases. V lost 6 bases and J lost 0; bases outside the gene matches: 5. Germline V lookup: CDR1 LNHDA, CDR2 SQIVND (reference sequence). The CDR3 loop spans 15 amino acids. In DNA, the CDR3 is TGTGCCAGTAGCGGACAGGCAGACTCTGGAAACACCATATATTTT. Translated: CASSGQADSGNTIYF.

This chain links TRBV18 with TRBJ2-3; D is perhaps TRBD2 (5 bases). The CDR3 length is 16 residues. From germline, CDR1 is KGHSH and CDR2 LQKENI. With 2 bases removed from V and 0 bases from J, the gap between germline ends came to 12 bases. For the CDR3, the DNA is TGTGCCAGCTCACCATCTGGCAGGACTAGCACAGATACGCAGTATTTT. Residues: CASSPSGRTSTDTQYF.

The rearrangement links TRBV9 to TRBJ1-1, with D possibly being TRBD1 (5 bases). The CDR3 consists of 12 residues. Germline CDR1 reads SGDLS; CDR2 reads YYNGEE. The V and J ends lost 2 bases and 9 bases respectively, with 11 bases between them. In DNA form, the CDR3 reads TGTGCCAGCAGCGTGACCGGGGGGAAAGCTTTCTTT. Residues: CASSVTGGKAFF.

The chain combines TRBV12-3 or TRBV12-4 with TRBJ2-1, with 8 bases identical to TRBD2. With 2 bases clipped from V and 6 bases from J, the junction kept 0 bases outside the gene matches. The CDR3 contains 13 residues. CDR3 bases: TGTGCCAGCAGTTTAACTAGCGGCAATGAGCAGTTCTTC. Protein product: CASSLTSGNEQFF.

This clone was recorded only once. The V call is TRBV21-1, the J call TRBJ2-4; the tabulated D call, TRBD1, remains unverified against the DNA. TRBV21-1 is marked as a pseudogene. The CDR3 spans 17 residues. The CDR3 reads CASSSFDTYAAKNIQYF. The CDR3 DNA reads TGTGCCAGCAGCTCCTTCGACACGTACGCAGCCAAAAACATTCAGTACTTC.

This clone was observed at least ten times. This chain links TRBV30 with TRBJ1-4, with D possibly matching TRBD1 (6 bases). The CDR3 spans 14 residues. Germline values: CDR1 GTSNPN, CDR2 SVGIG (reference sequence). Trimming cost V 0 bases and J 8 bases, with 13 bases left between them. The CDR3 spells CAWSVRRGEEKLFF. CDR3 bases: TGTGCCTGGAGTGTACGCAGGGGCGAGGAAAAACTGTTTTTT.

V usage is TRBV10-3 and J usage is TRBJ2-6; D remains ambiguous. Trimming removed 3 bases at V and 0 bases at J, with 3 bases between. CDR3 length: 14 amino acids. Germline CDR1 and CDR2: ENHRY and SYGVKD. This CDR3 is CAISDSSGANVLTF. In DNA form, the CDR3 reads TGTGCCATCAGTGACAGCTCTGGGGCCAACGTCCTGACTTTC.

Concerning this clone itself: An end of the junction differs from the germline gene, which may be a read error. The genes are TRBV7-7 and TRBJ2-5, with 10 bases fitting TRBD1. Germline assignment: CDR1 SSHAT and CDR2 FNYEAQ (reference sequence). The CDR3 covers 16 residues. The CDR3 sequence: CASSSGTGDVGETQYF. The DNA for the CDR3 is TGTGCTAGCAGCTCCGGGACAGGGGATGTCGGAGAGACCCAGTACTTC.

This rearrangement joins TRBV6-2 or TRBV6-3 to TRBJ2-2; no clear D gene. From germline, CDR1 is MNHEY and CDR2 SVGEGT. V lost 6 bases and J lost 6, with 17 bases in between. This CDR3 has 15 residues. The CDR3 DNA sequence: TGTGCCAGCAGCGCCCTACCTGTGGTTGCCGGGGAGCTGTTTTTT. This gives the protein CASSALPVVAGELFF.

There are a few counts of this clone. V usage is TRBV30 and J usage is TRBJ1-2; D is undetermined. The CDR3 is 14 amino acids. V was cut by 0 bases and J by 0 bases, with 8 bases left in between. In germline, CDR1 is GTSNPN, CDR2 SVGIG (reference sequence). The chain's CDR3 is CAWSVTETNYGYTF. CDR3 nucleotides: TGTGCCTGGAGTGTAACAGAAACTAACTATGGCTACACCTTC.

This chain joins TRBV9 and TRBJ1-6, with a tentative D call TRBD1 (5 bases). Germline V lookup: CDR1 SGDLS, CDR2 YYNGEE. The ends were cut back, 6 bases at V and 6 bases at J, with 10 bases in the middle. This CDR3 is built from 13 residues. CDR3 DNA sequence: TGTGCCAGCACAGACAGCTTTAATTCACCCCTCCACTTT. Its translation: CASTDSFNSPLHF.

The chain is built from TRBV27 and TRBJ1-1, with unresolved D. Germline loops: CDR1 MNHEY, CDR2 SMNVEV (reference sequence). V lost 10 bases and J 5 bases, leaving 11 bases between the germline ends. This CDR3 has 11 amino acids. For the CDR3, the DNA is TGTGCCACTCGGAGGGAGACTGAAGCTTTCTTT. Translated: CATRRETEAFF.

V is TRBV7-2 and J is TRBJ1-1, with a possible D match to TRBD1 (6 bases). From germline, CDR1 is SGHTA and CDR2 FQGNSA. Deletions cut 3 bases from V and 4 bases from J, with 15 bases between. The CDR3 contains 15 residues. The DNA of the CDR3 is TGTGCCAGCAGCTTCTACAGGGAGCTCGGCACTGAAGCTTTCTTT. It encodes CASSFYRELGTEAFF.

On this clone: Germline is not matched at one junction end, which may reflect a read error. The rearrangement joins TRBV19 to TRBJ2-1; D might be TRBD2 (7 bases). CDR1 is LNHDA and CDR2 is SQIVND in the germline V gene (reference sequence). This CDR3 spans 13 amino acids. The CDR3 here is CASTPGGLNEQFF. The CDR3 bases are TGTGCAAGTACACCCGGGGGGCTCAATGAGCAGTTCTTC. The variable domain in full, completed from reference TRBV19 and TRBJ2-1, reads DGGITQSPKYLFRKEGQNVTLSCEQNLNHDAMYWYRQDPGQGLRLIYYSQIVNDFQKGDIAEGYSVSREKKESFPLTVTSAQKNPTAFYLCASTPGGLNEQFFGPGTRLTVL.

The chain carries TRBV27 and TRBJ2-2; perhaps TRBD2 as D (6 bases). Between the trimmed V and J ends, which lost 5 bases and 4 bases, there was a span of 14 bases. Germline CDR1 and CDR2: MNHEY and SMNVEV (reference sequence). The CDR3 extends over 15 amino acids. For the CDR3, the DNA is TGTGCCAGCAGTCCCGGGACTGTCCCCACCGGGGAGCTGTTTTTT. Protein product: CASSPGTVPTGELFF.

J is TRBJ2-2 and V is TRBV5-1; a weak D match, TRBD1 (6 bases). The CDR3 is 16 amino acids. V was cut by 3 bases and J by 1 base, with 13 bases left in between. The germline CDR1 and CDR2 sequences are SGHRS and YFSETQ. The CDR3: CASSWTSQGNTGELFF. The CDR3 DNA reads TGCGCCAGCAGCTGGACGTCACAGGGGAACACCGGGGAGCTGTTTTTT.

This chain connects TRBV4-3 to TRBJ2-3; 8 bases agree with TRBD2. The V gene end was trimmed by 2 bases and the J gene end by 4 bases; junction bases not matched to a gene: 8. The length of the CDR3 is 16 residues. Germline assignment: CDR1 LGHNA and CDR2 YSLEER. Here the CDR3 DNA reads TGCGCCAGCAGCCAATCAGCGGGAGTAAGGTCAGATACGCAGTATTTT. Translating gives CASSQSAGVRSDTQYF.

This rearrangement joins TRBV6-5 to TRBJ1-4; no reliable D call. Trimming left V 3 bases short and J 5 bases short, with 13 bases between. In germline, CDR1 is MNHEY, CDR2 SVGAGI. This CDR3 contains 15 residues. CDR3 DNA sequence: TGTGCCAGCAGTTATAGCCCCGGGAGAAATGAAAAACTGTTTTTT. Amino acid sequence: CASSYSPGRNEKLFF.

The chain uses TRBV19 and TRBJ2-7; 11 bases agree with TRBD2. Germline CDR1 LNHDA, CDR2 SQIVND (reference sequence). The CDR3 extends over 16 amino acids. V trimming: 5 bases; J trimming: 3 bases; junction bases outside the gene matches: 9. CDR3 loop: CASSGPGLAVFYEQYF. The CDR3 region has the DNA TGTGCCAGTAGTGGACCGGGACTAGCGGTCTTCTACGAGCAGTACTTC. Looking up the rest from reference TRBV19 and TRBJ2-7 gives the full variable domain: DGGITQSPKYLFRKEGQNVTLSCEQNLNHDAMYWYRQDPGQGLRLIYYSQIVNDFQKGDIAEGYSVSREKKESFPLTVTSAQKNPTAFYLCASSGPGLAVFYEQYFGPGTRLTVT.

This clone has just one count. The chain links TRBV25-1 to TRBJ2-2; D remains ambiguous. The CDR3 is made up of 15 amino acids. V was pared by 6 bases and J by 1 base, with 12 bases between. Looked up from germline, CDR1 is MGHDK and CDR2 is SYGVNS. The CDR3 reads CASSPNYGNTGELFF. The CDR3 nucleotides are TGTGCCAGCAGCCCTAACTACGGGAACACCGGGGAGCTGTTTTTT.

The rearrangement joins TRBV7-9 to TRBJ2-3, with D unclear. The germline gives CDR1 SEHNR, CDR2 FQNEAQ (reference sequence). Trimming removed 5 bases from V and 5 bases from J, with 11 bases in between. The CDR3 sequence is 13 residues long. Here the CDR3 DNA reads TGTGCCAGCAGCCGAGACTCATTAGATACGCAGTATTTT. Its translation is CASSRDSLDTQYF. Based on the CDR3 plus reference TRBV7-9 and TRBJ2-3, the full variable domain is DTGVSQNPRHKITKRGQNVTFRCDPISEHNRLYWYRQTLGQGPEFLTYFQNEAQLEKSRLLSDRFSAERPKGSFSTLEIQRTEQGDSAMYLCASSRDSLDTQYFGPGTRLTVL.

The CDR3 sequence: CASTSDRGPSGANVLTF. The DNA of the CDR3 is TGTGCCAGCACCTCGGACAGGGGGCCCTCTGGGGCCAACGTCCTGACTTTC. This chain links TRBV9 with TRBJ2-6; 11 bases are shared with TRBD1. CDR1 SGDLS and CDR2 YYNGEE come from the germline V gene. V dropped 6 bases and J dropped 0; count of bases not matched to a gene: 5. The CDR3 runs 17 residues.

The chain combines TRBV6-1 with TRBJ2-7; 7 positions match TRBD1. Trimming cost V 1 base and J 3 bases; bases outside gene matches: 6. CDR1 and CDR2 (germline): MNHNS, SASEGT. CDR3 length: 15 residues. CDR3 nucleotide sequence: TGTGCCAGCAGTGAAGGAGCAGGGGGTATCTACGAGCAGTACTTC. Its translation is CASSEGAGGIYEQYF.

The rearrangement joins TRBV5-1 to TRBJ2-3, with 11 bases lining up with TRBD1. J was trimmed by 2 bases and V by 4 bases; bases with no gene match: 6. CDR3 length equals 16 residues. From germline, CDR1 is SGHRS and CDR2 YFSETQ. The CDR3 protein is CASSTGTGGSTDTQYF. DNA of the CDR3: TGCGCCAGCAGCACGGGGACAGGGGGTTCCACAGATACGCAGTATTTT.

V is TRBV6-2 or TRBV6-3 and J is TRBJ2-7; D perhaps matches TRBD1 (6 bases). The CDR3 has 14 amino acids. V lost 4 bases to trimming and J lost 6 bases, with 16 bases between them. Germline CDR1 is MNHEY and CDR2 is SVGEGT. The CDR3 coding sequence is TGTGCCAGCAGTTCCGACAGGAGGACCTCCGAGCAGTACTTC. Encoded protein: CASSSDRRTSEQYF.

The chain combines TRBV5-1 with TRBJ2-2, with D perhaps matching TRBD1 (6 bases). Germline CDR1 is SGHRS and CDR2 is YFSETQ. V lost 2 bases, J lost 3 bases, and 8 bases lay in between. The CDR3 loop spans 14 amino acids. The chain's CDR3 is CASSFGQYTGELFF. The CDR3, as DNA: TGCGCCAGCAGCTTTGGACAGTACACCGGGGAGCTGTTTTTT. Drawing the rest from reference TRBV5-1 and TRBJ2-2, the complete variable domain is KAGVTQTPRYLIKTRGQQVTLSCSPISGHRSVSWYQQTPGQGLQFLFEYFSETQRNKGNFPGRFSGRQFSNSRSEMNVSTLELGDSALYLCASSFGQYTGELFFGEGSRLTVL.

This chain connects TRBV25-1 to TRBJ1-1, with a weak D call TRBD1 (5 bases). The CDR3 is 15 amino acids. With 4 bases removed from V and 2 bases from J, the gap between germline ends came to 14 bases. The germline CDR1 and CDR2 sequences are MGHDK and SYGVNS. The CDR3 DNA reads TGTGCCAGCAGTGGGGTCAGGGCCCTTAACACTGAAGCTTTCTTT. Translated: CASSGVRALNTEAFF.